The 25 T cell receptor beta chains listed next were all sequenced from one sample in a study of shared clonotypes between healthy human individuals. Generated by immunoSEQ multiplex PCR, the TCRdb table keeps only in-frame clones and is missing some. This sample has 1.6 million or so clones, with about 98.5% found just once. The source material was naive CD4+ T cells sorted from blood. Documented subset: CD45RA+ positively selected. These receptors originate from a man aged 25-45 years in good health.

The V gene is TRBV30, the J gene TRBJ2-1; possible D gene TRBD2, 7 bases. This CDR3 has 12 residues. V shed 1 base and J shed 16 bases, with 17 bases lying between them. The germline V gene encodes CDR1 GTSNPN and CDR2 SVGIG (reference sequence). The CDR3 DNA reads TGTGCCTGGAGTGCGCAACCGGGGGGCCGCTTCTTC. Protein product: CAWSAQPGGRFF.

The chain links TRBV5-1 to TRBJ2-7; D possibly corresponds to TRBD2 (6 bases). Germline CDR1 is SGHRS and CDR2 is YFSETQ. This CDR3 has 14 amino acids. The V end lost 7 bases, the J end lost 4 bases, and 18 bases lay between the germline ends. This CDR3 reads CASRRGSGSYEQYF. The DNA of the CDR3 is TGCGCCAGCCGGCGGGGATCAGGGTCGTACGAGCAGTACTTC.

V and J are TRBV7-9 and TRBJ1-2; D possibly corresponds to TRBD1 (5 bases). The V end lost 1 base, the J end lost 5 bases, and 14 bases lay between the germline ends. CDR1 and CDR2 from the germline V gene are SEHNR and FQNEAQ (reference sequence). The CDR3 length is 15 residues. As DNA, the CDR3 is TGTGCCAGCAGCTTAGGGGGGGACGCCTTTTATGGCTACACCTTC. Amino acids: CASSLGGDAFYGYTF.

DNA of the CDR3: TGTGCCAGCAGTGGCAGGGACCCCGAGACCCAGTACTTC. It yields the protein CASSGRDPETQYF. This chain connects TRBV2 to TRBJ2-5; possibly TRBD1 or TRBD2 for D (5 bases each). CDR3 size: 13 residues. The V gene's germline CDR1 is SNHLY and CDR2 FYNNEI. V lost 4 bases and J lost 5, with 11 bases in between.

The V gene is TRBV2, the J gene TRBJ2-6, with no clear D. Trimming pared 4 bases from V and 0 bases from J, leaving 13 bases between. Germline V gene data show CDR1 as SNHLY and CDR2 as FYNNEI. This CDR3 contains 17 residues. CDR3 sequence: CASSGSGPSSGANVLTF. Here the CDR3 DNA reads TGTGCCAGCAGTGGGTCCGGCCCAAGCTCTGGGGCCAACGTCCTGACTTTC.

The rearrangement links TRBV28 to TRBJ1-1; the D gene is possibly TRBD1 (6 bases). Germline CDR1 reads MDHEN; CDR2 reads SYDVKM. The CDR3 sequence is 13 residues long. Deletions cut 6 bases from V and 5 bases from J, with 13 bases between. CDR3 region: CASRRQVSTEAFF. The CDR3 nucleotides are TGTGCCAGCAGACGACAGGTCTCGACTGAAGCTTTCTTT.

The chain joins TRBV28 to TRBJ1-2; D gene ambiguous. Germline loops: CDR1 MDHEN, CDR2 SYDVKM. The V end lost 6 bases, the J end lost 0 bases, and 11 bases lay between the germline ends. This CDR3 is 14 amino acids long. This CDR3 is CASRPPPPNYGYTF. The DNA of the CDR3 is TGTGCCAGCAGACCCCCTCCCCCTAACTATGGCTACACCTTC.

The chain has TRBV28 and TRBJ2-3; tentative D call: TRBD2 (6 bases). Germline V gene data show CDR1 as MDHEN and CDR2 as SYDVKM. The CDR3 length is 15 residues. V was pared by 3 bases and J by 2 bases, with 12 bases between. CDR3 coding DNA: TGTGCCAGCAGTTTTGAGGGAGGCCCCACAGATACGCAGTATTTT. Translation: CASSFEGGPTDTQYF.

This clone was seen a single time. The chain links TRBV7-2 to TRBJ2-7; possibly TRBD1 for D (5 bases). The V end lost 2 bases, the J end lost 0 bases, and 20 bases lay between the germline ends. Germline V gene sequence: CDR1 SGHTA, CDR2 FQGNSA. This CDR3 contains 18 residues. Here the CDR3 reads CASSLTTGWKILSYEQYF. DNA for the CDR3: TGTGCCAGCAGCTTAACAACAGGATGGAAAATACTCTCCTACGAGCAGTACTTC.

The genes are TRBV7-8 and TRBJ2-3, with TRBD2 identical over 8 bases. From germline, CDR1 is SGHVS and CDR2 FQNEAQ. The CDR3 is 16 residues long. Unmatched junction bases numbered 6, after V lost 2 bases and J lost 2 bases. The chain's CDR3 is CASSLITSGLTDTQYF. CDR3 in DNA: TGTGCCAGCAGCTTAATAACTAGCGGACTCACAGATACGCAGTATTTT. The variable domain in full, with the rest retrieved from reference TRBV7-8 and TRBJ2-3, is GAGVSQSPRYKVAKRGQDVALRCDPISGHVSLFWYQQALGQGPEFLTYFQNEAQLDKSGLPSDRFFAERPEGSVSTLKIQRTQQEDSAVYLCASSLITSGLTDTQYFGPGTRLTVL.

The chain recombines TRBV2 with TRBJ1-5; 8 bases are a match to TRBD1. CDR1 SNHLY and CDR2 FYNNEI come from the germline V gene. This CDR3 contains 15 residues. The ends lost 4 bases at V and 6 bases at J; junction bases unmatched: 8. The CDR3 sequence is CASSADRGVFQPQHF. CDR3 DNA: TGTGCCAGCAGTGCAGACAGGGGAGTATTTCAGCCCCAGCATTTT.

The CDR3 loop reads CAWRREKLFF. The CDR3 DNA reads as TGTGCCTGGAGGAGAGAAAAACTGTTTTTT. V and J are TRBV30 and TRBJ1-4; no firm D call. The CDR3 is 10 amino acids. Germline CDR1 and CDR2: GTSNPN and SVGIG (reference sequence). Trimming left V 3 bases short and J 8 bases short, with 4 bases between.

V is TRBV5-1 and J is TRBJ2-3; 7 nucleotides agree with TRBD2. The length of the CDR3 is 16 residues. Germline V CDR1 and CDR2: SGHRS, YFSETQ. The V and J ends lost 0 bases and 4 bases, in that order; junction bases with no gene match: 8. The CDR3 DNA sequence: TGCGCCAGCAGCTTGGTGGCGGGAGTGATTTCAGATACGCAGTATTTT. Its translation is CASSLVAGVISDTQYF. The complete variable domain, with remaining parts taken from reference TRBV5-1 and TRBJ2-3, reads KAGVTQTPRYLIKTRGQQVTLSCSPISGHRSVSWYQQTPGQGLQFLFEYFSETQRNKGNFPGRFSGRQFSNSRSEMNVSTLELGDSALYLCASSLVAGVISDTQYFGPGTRLTVL.

The chain employs TRBV5-6 and TRBJ2-7; 9 bases are shared with TRBD1. This CDR3 has 15 amino acids. Trimming at V came to 2 bases and at J to 2 bases, leaving 5 bases not matched to a gene. Germline CDR1 reads SGHDT; CDR2 reads YYEEEE. CDR3 amino acids: CASSLGTGFPYEQYF. DNA for the CDR3: TGTGCCAGCAGCTTAGGGACAGGGTTCCCCTACGAGCAGTACTTC.

The rearrangement joins TRBV9 to TRBJ2-1, with 8 bases aligning to TRBD2. Germline lookup yields CDR1 SGDLS and CDR2 YYNGEE. The J segment lost 6 bases and the V segment lost 3 bases, leaving 5 bases of the junction unmatched. The CDR3 is made up of 14 amino acids. For the CDR3, the DNA is TGTGCCAGCAGCGAAGCGGGAGAGCTCAATGAGCAGTTCTTC. This codes for CASSEAGELNEQFF.

The chain employs TRBV7-9 and TRBJ2-7; D might be TRBD1 or TRBD2, each matching 5 bases. The V gene lost 6 bases and the J gene lost 6 bases, with 15 bases spanning the gap. CDR3 length: 13 amino acids. Germline-derived CDR1 and CDR2 are SEHNR and FQNEAQ (reference sequence). CDR3 DNA sequence: TGTGCCAGCAGTTCCTTGGGGGACCCCGAGCAGTACTTC. Protein: CASSSLGDPEQYF.

The V call is TRBV18, the J call TRBJ2-3; 14 positions agree with TRBD2. The germline CDR1 and CDR2 sequences are KGHSH and LQKENI. The CDR3 is 15 residues long. With V trimmed by 6 bases and J by 8 bases, 7 bases remained unmatched. The CDR3 here is CASSPGLAGDGTQYF. CDR3 in DNA: TGTGCCAGCTCCCCGGGACTAGCGGGGGACGGTACGCAGTATTTT.

The chain links TRBV10-3 to TRBJ1-1; 9 bases match TRBD1. The germline V gene has CDR1 ENHRY and CDR2 SYGVKD. Unmatched junction bases numbered 5, after V lost 4 bases and J lost 8 bases. This CDR3 is built from 13 residues. This chain's CDR3 is CAISGDRVREAFF. The DNA of the CDR3 is TGTGCCATCAGTGGGGACAGGGTCAGGGAAGCTTTCTTT.

V gene TRBV18 combines with J gene TRBJ2-3; D call uncertain. CDR1 is KGHSH and CDR2 is LQKENI in the germline V gene. Between the trimmed V and J ends, which lost 10 bases and 5 bases, there was a span of 25 bases. The length of the CDR3 is 16 residues. CDR3 in amino acids: CATYSERNLVEDTQYF. In DNA, the CDR3 is TGTGCCACCTATTCGGAGCGTAACCTTGTCGAAGATACGCAGTATTTT.

In DNA, the CDR3 is TGCGCCAGCAGTACAGGGGTAGCGGGAGGGAGCTCCTACAATGAGCAGTTCTTC. Translating gives CASSTGVAGGSSYNEQFF. The chain recombines TRBV5-1 with TRBJ2-1; 11 bases match TRBD2. There are 18 residues in the CDR3. The V and J ends lost 5 bases and 0 bases, in that order; junction bases with no gene match: 10. Germline values: CDR1 SGHRS, CDR2 YFSETQ.

This chain links TRBV7-2 with TRBJ2-2; a possible D gene is TRBD2 (5 bases). This CDR3 region has 16 residues. Between the trimmed V and J ends, which lost 6 bases and 0 bases, there was a span of 14 bases. Germline CDR1 and CDR2: SGHTA and FQGNSA. The CDR3 is CASSISGNPNTGELFF. The CDR3 DNA reads as TGTGCCAGCAGTATATCGGGGAACCCGAACACCGGGGAGCTGTTTTTT.

The chain carries TRBV5-1 and TRBJ2-1, with D tentatively TRBD2 (6 bases). The CDR3 runs 16 residues. Germline loops: CDR1 SGHRS, CDR2 YFSETQ. V was trimmed by 4 bases and J by 10 bases, leaving 24 bases between them. The chain's CDR3 is CASSPAGHGDFLEQFF. CDR3 sequence (DNA): TGCGCCAGCAGCCCCGCCGGACATGGGGACTTCTTGGAGCAGTTCTTC. The full variable domain, with the rest looked up from reference TRBV5-1 and TRBJ2-1, is KAGVTQTPRYLIKTRGQQVTLSCSPISGHRSVSWYQQTPGQGLQFLFEYFSETQRNKGNFPGRFSGRQFSNSRSEMNVSTLELGDSALYLCASSPAGHGDFLEQFFGPGTRLTVL.

In regard to this clone: Its ends do not fully match the called genes, so a read error is possible. The sample contains more than one DNA sequence encoding this CDR3. The rearrangement joins TRBV7-7 to TRBJ2-5; 7 bases align to TRBD1. Germline values: CDR1 SSHAT, CDR2 FNYEAQ (reference sequence). CDR3 length: 13 residues. CDR3 loop: CASSLDRQETQYF. In nucleotides, the CDR3 is TGTGCTAGCAGCTTGGACAGGCAAGAGACCCAGTACTTC.

Here the CDR3 DNA reads TGTGCCTTGGATGGCGGGGGGCAGTTCTTC. This encodes CALDGGGQFF. The chain employs TRBV30 and TRBJ2-1; TRBD2 aligns across 7 bases. Unmatched junction bases numbered 6, after V lost 7 bases and J lost 12 bases. Germline-derived CDR1 and CDR2 are GTSNPN and SVGIG (reference sequence). The CDR3 is 10 residues long.

The gene calls are TRBV29-1 and TRBJ2-7; D gene ambiguous. There are 13 residues in the CDR3. The V end lost 1 base, the J end lost 6 bases, and 13 bases lay between the germline ends. Germline V gives CDR1 SQVTM, CDR2 ANQGSEA. Here the CDR3 reads CSVEVHQSAEQYF. The CDR3 DNA sequence: TGCAGCGTTGAAGTACACCAGTCAGCCGAGCAGTACTTC.